This T cell receptor beta chain originates from a study of blood T cells in healthy people across ages. Sample-barcoded 5' priming and a J-beta primer mix drove a second PCR of roughly 6 to 12 cycles. TCRdb ran MiXCR on the 5' RACE reads and lists one entry per CDR3 protein. The table has about 720,000 distinct CDR3 sequences, about 20% seen once. This clonotype has just a few counts. The antigen is unknown. Study-wide points: Diversity of TCR beta correlated strongly with naive T cell percentage.

Germline V gene data show CDR1 as KGHDR and CDR2 as SFDVKD. This CDR3 region has 14 residues. Germline trimming cut 4 bases from V and 5 bases from J; bases unmatched to any gene: 3. The receptor was derived from an older man in good health. The specimen sequenced was blood. The V gene is TRBV24-1, the J gene TRBJ2-1, with 8 nucleotides matching TRBD1. The CDR3 spells CATSEATGDNEQFF. The CDR3 DNA reads TGTGCCACCAGTGAGGCGACAGGGGACAATGAGCAGTTCTTC.